Sequencing of this T cell receptor (beta chain) was carried out in a study of a mutant IDH1 vaccine in newly diagnosed glioma. The overall study: Vaccination started 4-6 weeks after radiotherapy alone, or with temozolomide cycles.

Regarding time point: week 23, last vaccination. What each vaccine dose contained was 300 ug of mutant IDH1 20-mer peptide, accompanied by topical imiquimod. The assay was immunoSEQ multiplex PCR, and TCRdb's table has in-frame clones only and misses some. Of about 44,000 clones in the sample, 80% to 95% are singletons; the top ten hold 3% to 4.5%. In the case of this clone: As yet, its antigen is unknown.

Per the germline V gene, CDR1 is MNHNS and CDR2 is SASEGT. The V gene lost 7 bases and the J gene lost 0 bases, with 10 bases spanning the gap. The length of the CDR3 is 13 residues. The V and J genes are TRBV6-1 and TRBJ2-7; unclear D gene. This specimen consisted of PBMCs, obtained from a glioma patient whose treatment included an IDH1 peptide vaccine. The receptor's source is a man aged 50-59 years with glioma. The CDR3: CASKISSSYEQYF. The CDR3 bases are TGTGCCAGCAAAATTTCCAGCTCCTACGAGCAGTACTTC.